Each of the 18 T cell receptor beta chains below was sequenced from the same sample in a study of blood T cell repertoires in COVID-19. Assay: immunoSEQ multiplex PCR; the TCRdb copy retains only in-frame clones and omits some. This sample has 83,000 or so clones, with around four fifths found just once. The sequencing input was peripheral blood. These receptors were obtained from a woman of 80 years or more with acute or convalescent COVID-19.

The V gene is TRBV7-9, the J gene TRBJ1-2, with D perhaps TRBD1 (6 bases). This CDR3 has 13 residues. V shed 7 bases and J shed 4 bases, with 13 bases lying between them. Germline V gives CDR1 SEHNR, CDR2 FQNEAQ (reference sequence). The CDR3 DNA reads TGTGCCAGCACTCTGGGGGGGGCCTATGGCTACACCTTC. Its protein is CASTLGGAYGYTF. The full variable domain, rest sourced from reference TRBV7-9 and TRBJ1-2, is DTGVSQNPRHKITKRGQNVTFRCDPISEHNRLYWYRQTLGQGPEFLTYFQNEAQLEKSRLLSDRFSAERPKGSFSTLEIQRTEQGDSAMYLCASTLGGAYGYTFGSGTRLTVV.

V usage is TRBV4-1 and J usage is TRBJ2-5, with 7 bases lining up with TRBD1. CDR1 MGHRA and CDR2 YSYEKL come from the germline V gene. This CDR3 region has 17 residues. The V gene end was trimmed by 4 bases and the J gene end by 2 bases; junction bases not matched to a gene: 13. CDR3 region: CASSRSRDSQIQETQYF. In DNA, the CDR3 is TGCGCCAGCAGCCGATCCCGGGACAGTCAGATACAAGAGACCCAGTACTTC.

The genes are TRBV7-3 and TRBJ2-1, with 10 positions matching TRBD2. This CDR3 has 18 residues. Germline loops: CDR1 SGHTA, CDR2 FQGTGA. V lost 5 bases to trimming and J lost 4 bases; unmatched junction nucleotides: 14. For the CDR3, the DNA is TGTGCCAGCAGCCTAGCAGCGGGAGGGCCTTATAAGTACAATGAGCAGTTCTTC. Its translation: CASSLAAGGPYKYNEQFF.

The CDR3: CASSPPVSRNTEAFF. The CDR3 DNA follows: TGTGCCAGCTCACCACCGGTGTCCAGGAACACTGAAGCTTTCTTT. The chain links TRBV18 to TRBJ1-1, with no clear D. CDR1 and CDR2 (germline): KGHSH, LQKENI. The CDR3 has 15 amino acids. V was pared by 0 bases and J by 1 base, with 9 bases between. The full variable domain, in which reference TRBV18 and TRBJ1-1 provide the parts outside the CDR3, is NAGVMQNPRHLVRRRGQEARLRCSPMKGHSHVYWYRQLPEEGLKFMVYLQKENIIDESGMPKERFSAEFPKEGPSILRIQQVVRGDSAAYFCASSPPVSRNTEAFFGQGTRLTVV.

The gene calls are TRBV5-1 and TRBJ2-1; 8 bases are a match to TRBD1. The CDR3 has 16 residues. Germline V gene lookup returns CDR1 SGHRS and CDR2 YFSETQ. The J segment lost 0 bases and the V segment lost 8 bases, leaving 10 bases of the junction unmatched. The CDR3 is CASSPGQGSSYNEQFF. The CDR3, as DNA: TGCGCCAGTTCCCCCGGACAGGGCAGCTCCTACAATGAGCAGTTCTTC. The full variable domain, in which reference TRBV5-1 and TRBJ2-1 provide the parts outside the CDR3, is KAGVTQTPRYLIKTRGQQVTLSCSPISGHRSVSWYQQTPGQGLQFLFEYFSETQRNKGNFPGRFSGRQFSNSRSEMNVSTLELGDSALYLCASSPGQGSSYNEQFFGPGTRLTVL.

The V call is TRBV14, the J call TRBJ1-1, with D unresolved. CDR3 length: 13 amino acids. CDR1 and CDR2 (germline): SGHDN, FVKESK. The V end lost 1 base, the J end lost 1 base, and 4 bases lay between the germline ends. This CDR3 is CASSQAGNTEAFF. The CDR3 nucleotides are TGTGCCAGCAGCCAAGCAGGGAACACTGAAGCTTTCTTT.

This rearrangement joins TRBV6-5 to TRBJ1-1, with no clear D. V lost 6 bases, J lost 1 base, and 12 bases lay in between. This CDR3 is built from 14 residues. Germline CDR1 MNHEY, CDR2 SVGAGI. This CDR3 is CASRAHYTNTEAFF. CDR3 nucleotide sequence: TGTGCCAGCAGGGCCCACTACACGAACACTGAAGCTTTCTTT.

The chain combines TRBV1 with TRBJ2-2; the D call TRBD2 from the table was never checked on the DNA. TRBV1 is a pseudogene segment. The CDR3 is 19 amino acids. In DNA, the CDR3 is TGCACCAGCAGCCCCTGGGCTAGCGGGATGAGCCGTTTTATCGGGGAGCTGTTTTTT. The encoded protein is CTSSPWASGMSRFIGELFF.

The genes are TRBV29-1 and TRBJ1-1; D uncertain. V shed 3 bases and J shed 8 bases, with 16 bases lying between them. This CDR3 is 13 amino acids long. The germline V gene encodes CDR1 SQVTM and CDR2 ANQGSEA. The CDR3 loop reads CSVEVDGVYEAFF. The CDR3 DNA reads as TGCAGCGTTGAGGTCGACGGGGTTTACGAAGCTTTCTTT.

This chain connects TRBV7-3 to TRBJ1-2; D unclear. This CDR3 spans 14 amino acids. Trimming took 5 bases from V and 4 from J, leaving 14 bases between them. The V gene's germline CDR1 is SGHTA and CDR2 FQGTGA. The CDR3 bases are TGTGCCAGCAGCCCGAACGGGTCCCCCTATGGCTACACCTTC. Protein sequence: CASSPNGSPYGYTF. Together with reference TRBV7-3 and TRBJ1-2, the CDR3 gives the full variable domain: GAGVSQTPSNKVTEKGKYVELRCDPISGHTALYWYRQSLGQGPEFLIYFQGTGAADDSGLPNDRFFAVRPEGSVSTLKIQRTERGDSAVYLCASSPNGSPYGYTFGSGTRLTVV.

CDR3 DNA: TGTGCCAGCAGCTTGCGCCAGGGGGTTTTCTACGAGCAGTACTTC. Protein: CASSLRQGVFYEQYF. V gene TRBV5-6 combines with J gene TRBJ2-7; 7 nucleotides line up with TRBD1. CDR3 length: 15 residues. CDR1 and CDR2 from the germline V gene are SGHDT and YYEEEE. V lost 1 base to trimming and J lost 3 bases; unmatched junction nucleotides: 7.

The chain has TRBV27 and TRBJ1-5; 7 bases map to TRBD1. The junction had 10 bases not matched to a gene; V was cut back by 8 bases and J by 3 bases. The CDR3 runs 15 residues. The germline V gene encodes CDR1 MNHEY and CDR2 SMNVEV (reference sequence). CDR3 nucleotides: TGTGCCAGCGGGCCGACGGGACAGCCCAATCAGCCCCAGCATTTT. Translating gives CASGPTGQPNQPQHF.

CDR3 in DNA: TGTGCCAGCAGTTTCCCCTTTACAGGGGGGTCCTACGAGCAGTACTTC. This encodes CASSFPFTGGSYEQYF. V and J are TRBV27 and TRBJ2-7; the match to TRBD1 covers 8 bases. Germline V lookup: CDR1 MNHEY, CDR2 SMNVEV (reference sequence). The CDR3 is 16 residues long. Trimming removed 3 bases from V and 1 base from J; junction bases left unmatched: 8.

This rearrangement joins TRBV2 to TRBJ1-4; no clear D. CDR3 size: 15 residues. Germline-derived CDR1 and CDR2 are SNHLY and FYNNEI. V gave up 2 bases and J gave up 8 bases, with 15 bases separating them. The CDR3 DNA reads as TGTGCCAGCAGTGAAAGGCAGGCCCCCCCCGAAAAACTGTTTTTT. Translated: CASSERQAPPEKLFF.

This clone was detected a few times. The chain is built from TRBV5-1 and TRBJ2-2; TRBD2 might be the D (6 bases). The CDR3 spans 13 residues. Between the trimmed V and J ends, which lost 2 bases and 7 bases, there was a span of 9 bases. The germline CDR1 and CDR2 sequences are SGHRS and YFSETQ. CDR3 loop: CASSLLTSGELFF. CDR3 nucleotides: TGCGCCAGCAGCTTATTGACTAGCGGGGAGCTGTTTTTT.

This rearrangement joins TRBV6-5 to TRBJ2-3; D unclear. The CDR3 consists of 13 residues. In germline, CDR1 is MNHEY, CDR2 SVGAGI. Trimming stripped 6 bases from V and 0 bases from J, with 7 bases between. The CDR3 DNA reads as TGTGCCAGCAGAGCCCCTAGCACAGATACGCAGTATTTT. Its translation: CASRAPSTDTQYF.

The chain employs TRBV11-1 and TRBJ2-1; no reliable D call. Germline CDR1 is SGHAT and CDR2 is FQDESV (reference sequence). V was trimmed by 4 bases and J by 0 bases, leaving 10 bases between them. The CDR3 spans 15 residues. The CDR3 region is CASSSLAYSYNEQFF. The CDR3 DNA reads TGTGCCAGCAGCTCCTTAGCATACTCCTACAATGAGCAGTTCTTC. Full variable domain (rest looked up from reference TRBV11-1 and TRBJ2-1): EAEVAQSPRYKITEKSQAVAFWCDPISGHATLYWYRQILGQGPELLVQFQDESVVDDSQLPKDRFSAERLKGVDSTLKIQPAELGDSAMYLCASSSLAYSYNEQFFGPGTRLTVL.

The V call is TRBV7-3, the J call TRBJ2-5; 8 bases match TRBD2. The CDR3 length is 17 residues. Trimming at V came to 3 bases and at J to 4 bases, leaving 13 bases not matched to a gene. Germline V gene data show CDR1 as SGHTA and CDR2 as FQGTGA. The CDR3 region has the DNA TGTGCCAGCAGCTTCGGTGCGCGAGCGGGGGCGGGAGAGACCCAGTACTTC. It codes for CASSFGARAGAGETQYF.